This note documents a single TCR beta chain sequence. Its antigen is currently unknown. The data derive from a study of post-analysis software for immune sequencing data. Overall study findings and caveats: F measure grouped same-batch samples tightly together. Four or five TRBV segments were more frequent in patients than controls; TRBV5-6, TRBV5-1 and TRBV20-1 belonged to this group.

Unique molecular identifiers had been added to the TCR beta cDNA libraries. In TCRdb, the PCR reads were re-called with MiXCR into one record per CDR3 protein. Counted here are about 770,000 distinct CDR3 sequences, 46% occurring once; the ten biggest clones make up 4% to 5%. Germline V gives CDR1 MNHEY, CDR2 SVGAGI. V lost 5 bases to trimming and J lost 6 bases, with 17 bases between them. The CDR3 consists of 15 residues. This chain connects TRBV6-5 to TRBJ2-1; no firm D call. The clonotype was recovered from a girl aged 10-17 years with multiple sclerosis. The sequencing sample was made of blood. CDR3 in DNA: TGTGCCAGCAGTAAAAACTCGTTGCTCCTCAATGAGCAGTTCTTC. This translates into CASSKNSLLLNEQFF.